This T cell receptor (beta chain) was profiled in a study of long-term antiretroviral therapy in people with HIV. The CDR3 has 14 amino acids. V lost 1 base and J lost 4, with 8 bases in between. Germline V gene data show CDR1 as SGHAT and CDR2 as FQNNGV. Whole-study results and caveats: Clones that had undergone expansion before ART prevailed in the repertoire throughout all time points. After ART, diversity increased yet remained lower than transplant donor controls.

As for this clone: Its matching antigen is unknown.

The immunoSEQ assay was v3.0, run at survey level. Data came from immunoSEQ multiplex PCR; TCRdb stores just in-frame clones and leaves some out. The profile covers roughly 38,000 clones, with roughly 80% appearing a single time and about 12% taken by the ten largest. No fewer than two post-ART and no fewer than one pre-ART PBMC samples existed for each donor. Every specimen held between roughly 0.85-11 million cryopreserved PBMC. These were thawed and washed before DNA extraction. The sample here was unsorted PBMCs, taken 0.3 years after starting antiretroviral therapy. The chain links TRBV11-2 to TRBJ2-1, with D unclear. The receptor was isolated from a man between 18 and 35 years old with HIV. CDR3: CASSLAGVYNEQFF. The CDR3, as DNA: TGTGCCAGCAGCTTAGCGGGCGTTTACAATGAGCAGTTCTTC.